This T cell receptor beta chain emerged from a study of blood T cell repertoires in COVID-19. The CDR3 spans 16 residues. How the authors handled the data: Nucleated cell number was recorded as an estimate derived from reference gene primer amplification. Sequencing used immunoSEQ multiplex PCR; TCRdb keeps in-frame clones, though not all of them. V, J and clone size derive from that table, while D and trimming were established from the DNA sequence. The sample has a few hundred thousand clones, 88% seen once. The chain has TRBV21-1 and TRBJ1-4; the table's D call, TRBD1, was not checked against the DNA. TRBV21-1 constitutes a pseudogene. Sequenced input: peripheral blood. The receptor was isolated from a man aged 55 to 70 who had recovered from COVID-19. CDR3 in DNA: TGTGCCAGCAGCAACAGCCGGACAGCAACTAATGAAAAACTGTTTTTT. Translation: CASSNSRTATNEKLFF.